The 23 T cell receptor beta chains below were found in one sample sequenced in a study of a mutant IDH1 vaccine in newly diagnosed glioma. Regarding time point: week 35, safety follow-up. Every vaccine dose comprised 300 ug of mutant IDH1 20-mer peptide plus topical imiquimod. TCRdb's copy holds only in-frame clones and misses some; the assay was immunoSEQ multiplex PCR. The sample lists 73,000 or so clones; more than 70% were seen once. Antigens of these TCRs are unknown. Sequenced material: PBMCs, taken from a glioma patient whose treatment included an IDH1 peptide vaccine. These receptors all come from a man younger than 35 with glioma.

The chain employs TRBV6-1 and TRBJ2-7, with 7 bases that match TRBD1. The CDR3 is 14 amino acids. Germline CDR1 MNHNS, CDR2 SASEGT. Trimming at V came to 4 bases and at J to 0 bases, leaving 3 bases not matched to a gene. CDR3 residues: CASSVTGNSYEQYF. CDR3 coding DNA: TGTGCCAGCAGTGTGACAGGGAACTCCTACGAGCAGTACTTC.

V is TRBV13 and J is TRBJ2-3, with 13 bases identical to TRBD2. The J segment lost 4 bases and the V segment lost 5 bases, leaving 9 bases of the junction unmatched. The germline CDR1 and CDR2 sequences are PRHDT and FYEKMQ (reference sequence). This CDR3 spans 17 amino acids. CDR3 coding DNA: TGTGCCAGCAGCAAGGGGACTAGCGGGATTGGTTCAGATACGCAGTATTTT. Its translation: CASSKGTSGIGSDTQYF.

The chain joins TRBV6-1 to TRBJ1-1; 7 nucleotides line up with TRBD1. J was trimmed by 2 bases and V by 6 bases; bases with no gene match: 6. Germline-derived CDR1 and CDR2 are MNHNS and SASEGT. This CDR3 has 14 residues. The CDR3 nucleotides read TGTGCCAGCAGCCTCGGGACAGCAAACACTGAAGCTTTCTTT. It codes for CASSLGTANTEAFF.

This sequence joins TRBV5-1 and TRBJ2-1; 9 bases match TRBD2. The CDR3 totals 16 residues. The J segment lost 0 bases and the V segment lost 3 bases, leaving 4 bases of the junction unmatched. Germline values: CDR1 SGHRS, CDR2 YFSETQ. The CDR3 region is CASSSQTSGSYNEQFF. CDR3 in DNA: TGCGCCAGCAGCTCCCAGACTAGCGGCTCCTACAATGAGCAGTTCTTC.

J is TRBJ2-7 and V is TRBV5-6, with TRBD2 matching over 9 bases. J was trimmed by 4 bases and V by 2 bases; bases with no gene match: 10. The CDR3 spans 16 residues. Germline V CDR1 and CDR2: SGHDT, YYEEEE. Here the CDR3 reads CASSFRSSGTPYEQYF. CDR3 coding DNA: TGTGCCAGCAGCTTCCGATCTAGCGGGACCCCATACGAGCAGTACTTC.

This clone showed up just a few times. The rearrangement joins TRBV18 to TRBJ1-4; D not resolved. CDR3 size: 12 residues. The germline gives CDR1 KGHSH, CDR2 LQKENI. Trimming stripped 2 bases from V and 14 bases from J, with 12 bases between. CDR3 in amino acids: CASSPKPSVLFF. The DNA of the CDR3 is TGTGCCAGCTCACCAAAACCGTCGGTGCTGTTTTTT.

J is TRBJ1-3 and V is TRBV6-5, with D maybe TRBD1 (5 bases). Deletions cut 0 bases from V and 4 bases from J, with 10 bases between. Per germline, CDR1 MNHEY and CDR2 SVGAGI. The CDR3 is made up of 15 amino acids. CDR3 residues: CASSYSAGSGNTIYF. The DNA for the CDR3 is TGTGCCAGCAGTTACTCAGCAGGGAGCGGAAACACCATATATTTT.

The CDR3 loop is CASSSGTGAYTIYF. CDR3 coding DNA: TGTGCCAGCAGCTCCGGGACAGGGGCTTACACCATATATTTT. The chain links TRBV7-9 to TRBJ1-3, with 10 nucleotides matching TRBD1. The CDR3 totals 14 residues. Germline V lookup: CDR1 SEHNR, CDR2 FQNEAQ (reference sequence). The J segment lost 8 bases and the V segment lost 4 bases, leaving 5 bases of the junction unmatched.

The chain is built from TRBV5-1 and TRBJ2-3; TRBD2 agrees at 12 bases. The ends lost 3 bases at V and 2 bases at J; junction bases unmatched: 7. This CDR3 has 17 residues. CDR1 and CDR2 from the germline V gene are SGHRS and YFSETQ. In nucleotides, the CDR3 is TGCGCCAGCAGCTCGGGTCTAGCGGGAGGGTTCACAGATACGCAGTATTTT. It translates to CASSSGLAGGFTDTQYF.

The chain joins TRBV19 to TRBJ1-2; maybe TRBD1 (6 bases). Germline V gene lookup returns CDR1 LNHDA and CDR2 SQIVND (reference sequence). Trimming removed 7 bases from V and 4 bases from J, with 19 bases in between. This CDR3 contains 15 residues. In DNA, the CDR3 is TGTGCCAGTAATTTCGGGGGCCGGGACCTCTATGGCTACACCTTC. It encodes CASNFGGRDLYGYTF.

The chain links TRBV5-4 to TRBJ2-1; the match to TRBD2 covers 12 bases. Unmatched junction bases numbered 9, after V lost 2 bases and J lost 0 bases. This CDR3 is 19 amino acids long. The germline gives CDR1 SGHNT, CDR2 YYREEE (reference sequence). The CDR3 DNA reads TGTGCCAGCAGCTTTATTGGACTAGCGGGAAGAAGCTCCTACAATGAGCAGTTCTTC. Its translation: CASSFIGLAGRSSYNEQFF.

The J gene is TRBJ2-7, the V gene TRBV5-1; no firm D call. The CDR3 extends over 14 amino acids. Germline V CDR1 and CDR2: SGHRS, YFSETQ. The V end lost 0 bases, the J end lost 2 bases, and 9 bases lay between the germline ends. CDR3 loop: CASSLEGRTYEQYF. CDR3 DNA: TGCGCCAGCAGCTTGGAGGGCAGGACCTACGAGCAGTACTTC.

The J gene is TRBJ2-5, the V gene TRBV7-9, with 9 bases that match TRBD2. CDR3 length: 16 residues. Losses at the gene ends were 5 bases for V and 7 bases for J; bases not matched to a gene: 14. In germline, CDR1 is SEHNR, CDR2 FQNEAQ (reference sequence). CDR3 sequence: CASSPFGAGGGGTQYF. The DNA for the CDR3 is TGTGCCAGCAGCCCCTTCGGAGCGGGAGGAGGGGGGACCCAGTACTTC.

V usage is TRBV6-5 and J usage is TRBJ1-1; perhaps TRBD1 as D (6 bases). CDR3 length: 14 amino acids. The V and J ends lost 5 bases and 6 bases respectively, with 16 bases between them. The germline V gene has CDR1 MNHEY and CDR2 SVGAGI. The CDR3 bases are TGTGCCAGCAGTAGTCCCGGGGGGCAGGCTGAAGCTTTCTTT. It yields the protein CASSSPGGQAEAFF.

The J gene is TRBJ2-1, the V gene TRBV5-1, with D uncertain. The ends were cut back, 1 base at V and 7 bases at J, with 6 bases in the middle. Per the germline V gene, CDR1 is SGHRS and CDR2 is YFSETQ. The CDR3 contains 12 residues. CDR3 sequence (DNA): TGCGCCAGCAGCTTGTGGGGTAATGAGCAGTTCTTC. Residues: CASSLWGNEQFF.

The gene calls are TRBV19 and TRBJ2-6, with 8 bases matching TRBD1. The CDR3 length is 17 residues. CDR1 is LNHDA, CDR2 SQIVND, per germline (reference sequence). J lost 2 bases, V lost 5 bases, and 8 bases had no gene match. CDR3 sequence: CASSPRTGFTGANVLTF. CDR3 coding DNA: TGTGCCAGTAGTCCTCGGACAGGGTTCACTGGGGCCAACGTCCTGACTTTC.

The chain joins TRBV15 to TRBJ2-3, with 12 nucleotides matching TRBD1. From germline, CDR1 is LNHNV and CDR2 YYDKDF (reference sequence). CDR3 length: 16 amino acids. The V segment lost 5 bases and the J segment 5 bases; nucleotides outside the gene matches: 8. The CDR3 DNA is TGTGCCACCAGCCGAAGCCGGGACAGGGGGCAAGATACGCAGTATTTT. Translation gives CATSRSRDRGQDTQYF.

The rearrangement uses TRBV18 and TRBJ2-7; no clear D gene. The CDR3 is 14 amino acids. Germline lookup yields CDR1 KGHSH and CDR2 LQKENI. Trimming took 4 bases from V and 6 from J, leaving 16 bases between them. CDR3 amino acids: CASSLTGPQREQYF. The CDR3 DNA reads as TGTGCCAGCTCACTCACCGGGCCCCAGCGCGAGCAGTACTTC. Combining the CDR3 with reference TRBV18 and TRBJ2-7 gives the whole variable domain NAGVMQNPRHLVRRRGQEARLRCSPMKGHSHVYWYRQLPEEGLKFMVYLQKENIIDESGMPKERFSAEFPKEGPSILRIQQVVRGDSAAYFCASSLTGPQREQYFGPGTRLTVT.

This chain uses TRBV7-8 with TRBJ1-2, with 10 bases identical to TRBD1. Trimming took 2 bases from V and 1 from J; bases not matched to a gene: 1. The germline V gene has CDR1 SGHVS and CDR2 FQNEAQ. CDR3 length: 15 amino acids. CDR3 in DNA: TGTGCCAGCAGCTTAAGGGACAGGGGTAACTATGGCTACACCTTC. Translation: CASSLRDRGNYGYTF.

The V call is TRBV5-4, the J call TRBJ2-2, with 7 bases aligning to TRBD2. Germline V gene lookup returns CDR1 SGHNT and CDR2 YYREEE (reference sequence). After removal of 3 bases from V and 2 bases from J, the junction contained 4 bases not matched to a gene. The CDR3 spans 15 residues. The CDR3 loop reads CASSWGGANTGELFF. DNA for the CDR3: TGTGCCAGCAGCTGGGGAGGGGCTAACACCGGGGAGCTGTTTTTT.

V is TRBV11-1 and J is TRBJ1-2; TRBD1 agrees at 8 bases. CDR1 is SGHAT and CDR2 is FQDESV in the germline V gene (reference sequence). The CDR3 is 16 amino acids. The junction had 12 bases not matched to a gene; V was cut back by 2 bases and J by 7 bases. CDR3 nucleotides: TGTGCCAGCAGCTTACGGCCAGGGGGCGATTGGACTGGCTACACCTTC. Its translation is CASSLRPGGDWTGYTF.

This chain uses TRBV5-1 with TRBJ2-5; 11 nucleotides agree with TRBD2. Germline trimming cut 7 bases from V and 1 base from J; bases unmatched to any gene: 3. The CDR3 covers 14 residues. Germline V gene sequence: CDR1 SGHRS, CDR2 YFSETQ. The CDR3 DNA follows: TGCGCCAGCCGACTAGCGGGATTCCAAGAGACCCAGTACTTC. Its translation is CASRLAGFQETQYF.

This clone was recorded at least ten times. Other DNA variants within this sample encode the same CDR3. This sequence joins TRBV9 and TRBJ1-1, with D possibly matching TRBD1 (5 bases). V was clipped by 2 bases and J by 3 bases, with 8 bases between them. Germline V gives CDR1 SGDLS, CDR2 YYNGEE. The CDR3 has 13 amino acids. The CDR3 DNA follows: TGTGCCAGCAGCGTGGGGGGTTACACTGAAGCTTTCTTT. Translating gives CASSVGGYTEAFF.